The TCR beta chain under discussion was sequenced for a study of cytomegalovirus exposure and HLA in healthy donors. PCR used 60 Vbeta primers and 13 Jbeta primers. Produced via immunoSEQ multiplex PCR; TCRdb's table is partial and in-frame only. The sample data list more than 95,000 clones. Germline CDR1 LNHDA, CDR2 SQIVND (reference sequence). Trimming removed 10 bases from V and 6 bases from J; junction bases left unmatched: 15. CDR3 length: 15 residues. This TCR derives from a man between 35 and 55 years old in good health and CMV-seronegative. Source material: PBMCs. J is TRBJ1-1 and V is TRBV19; 9 bases are shared with TRBD1. The CDR3 DNA reads TGTGCCACAAGATCACCGGGACAGGGCCTCCCTGAAGCTTTCTTT. This codes for CATRSPGQGLPEAFF.